The clone carrying this TCR beta chain was found a few times. Its target is not known. The entry originates in a study of CD8 T cells in ankylosing spondylitis. MiXCR, run by TCRdb on the 5' RACE reads, gives a single entry per CDR3 protein. The sample lists about 240,000 distinct CDR3 sequences; approximately 12% were seen once. Study observations and caveats: Prior work had noted some motif variants in reactive arthritis blood and synovial fluid. A TCR beta motif of roughly eight highly homologous variants appeared characteristic of ankylosing spondylitis blood. Peripheral blood samples showed relatively rare disease-linked clones, and these clones were CD8+. Researchers reportedly found disease-linked clones significantly enriched in matched ankylosing spondylitis synovial fluid.

This receptor was identified in a male donor with ankylosing spondylitis or in good health (not recorded which). The specimen sequenced was blood, either unsorted or a sorted T cell fraction (not recorded which).

The chain's CDR3 is CASSKLNQETQYF. CDR3 sequence (DNA): TGCGCCAGCAGTAAGCTAAACCAAGAGACCCAGTACTTC. This chain joins TRBV5-1 and TRBJ2-5, with unresolved D. The CDR3 spans 13 residues. V lost 5 bases, J lost 0 bases, and 8 bases lay in between. In germline, CDR1 is SGHRS, CDR2 YFSETQ.